This T cell receptor (beta chain) is drawn from a study of blood T cells in healthy people across ages. This CDR3 contains 17 residues. CDR1 and CDR2 (germline): SGHTA, FQGNSA. Isolation of PBMCs gave at least 6 million cells per sample. Together with a sample-barcoded 5' primer, a J-beta primer mix was included in a second PCR lasting about 6 to 12 cycles. TCRdb ran MiXCR on the 5' RACE reads and lists one entry per CDR3 protein. The sample holds under 950,000 distinct CDR3 sequences, roughly 20% seen once. Sequencing input: blood. This receptor was identified in a man between 65 and 85 years old in good health. V gene TRBV7-2 combines with J gene TRBJ2-1, with 7 bases identical to TRBD2. TRBJ2-7 matches the DNA end more closely, so the J call is doubtful. The CDR3 DNA reads as TGTGCCAGCAGCTTAGCGTGGGGGGGACTTACTTCCTACGAGCAGTACTTC. This sequence encodes CASSLAWGGLTSYEQYF.